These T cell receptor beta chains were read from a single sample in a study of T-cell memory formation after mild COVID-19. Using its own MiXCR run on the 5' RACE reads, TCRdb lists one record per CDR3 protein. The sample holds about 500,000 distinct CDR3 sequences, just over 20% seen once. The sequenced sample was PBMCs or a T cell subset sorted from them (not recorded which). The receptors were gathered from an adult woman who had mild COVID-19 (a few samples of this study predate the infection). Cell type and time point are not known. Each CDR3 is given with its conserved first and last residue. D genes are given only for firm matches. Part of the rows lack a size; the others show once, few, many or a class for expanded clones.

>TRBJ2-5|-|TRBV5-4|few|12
TGTGCCAGCAGCTCCGACGGGCTCCCCCAGTACTTC
CASSSDGLPQYF
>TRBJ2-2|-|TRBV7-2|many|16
TGTGCCAGCAGCTTAGCTCGGTCAGGGTGGGGCGGGGAGCTGTTTTTT
CASSLARSGWGGELFF
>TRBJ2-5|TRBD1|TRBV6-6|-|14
TGTGCCAGCAGATCACAGGGGGCTCAAGAGACCCAGTACTTC
CASRSQGAQETQYF
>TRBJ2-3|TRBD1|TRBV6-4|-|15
TGTGCCAGCGAAGAGACAGGGGCGGCCACAGATACGCAGTATTTT
CASEETGAATDTQYF
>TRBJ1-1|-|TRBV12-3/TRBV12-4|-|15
TGTGCCAGCAGTACTCCGGGACACTTGAACACTGAAGCTTTCTTT
CASSTPGHLNTEAFF
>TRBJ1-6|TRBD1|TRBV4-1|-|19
TGCGCCAGCAGCCAGTCAGGGGACAGCGAAAGCTCCTATAATTCACCCCTCCACTTT
CASSQSGDSESSYNSPLHF
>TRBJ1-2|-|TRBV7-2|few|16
TGTGCCAGCAGCTTAGACGTGGCAGGGTTCCACTATGGCTACACCTTC
CASSLDVAGFHYGYTF
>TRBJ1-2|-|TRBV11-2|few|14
TGTGCCAGCAGCTTACCCGGACAGCACTATGGCTACACCTTC
CASSLPGQHYGYTF
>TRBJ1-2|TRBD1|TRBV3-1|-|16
TGTGCCAGCAGCCAACCCGGGACAGGGTCTAACTATGGCTACACCTTC
CASSQPGTGSNYGYTF
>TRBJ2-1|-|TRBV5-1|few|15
TGCGCCAGCAGCTTTGGGCAGACCTCCTACAATGAGCAGTTCTTC
CASSFGQTSYNEQFF
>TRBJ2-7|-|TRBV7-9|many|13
TGTGCCAGCACCTTCCCCGGTAGGGGCGAGCAGTACTTC
CASTFPGRGEQYF
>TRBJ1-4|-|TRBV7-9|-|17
TGTGCCAGCAGCTTAGGCCCCGGGGCTGCAACTAATGAAAAACTGTTTTTT
CASSLGPGAATNEKLFF
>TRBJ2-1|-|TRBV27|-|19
TGTGCCAGCAGTTCCTTGACTAGCGCGTACTCAGGGGGTTACAATGAGCAGTTCTTC
CASSSLTSAYSGGYNEQFF
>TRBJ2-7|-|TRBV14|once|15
TGTGCCAGCAGCCAAGCCGGGGCCAGCTCCTACGAGCAGTACTTC
CASSQAGASSYEQYF
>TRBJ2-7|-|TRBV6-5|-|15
TGTGCCAGCAGGGGCGACCGGGGGAGCTCCTACGAGCAGTACTTC
CASRGDRGSSYEQYF
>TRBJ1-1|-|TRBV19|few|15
TGTGCCAGTAGTTCCCCGGCCATGGGGGAGACTGAAGCTTTCTTT
CASSSPAMGETEAFF
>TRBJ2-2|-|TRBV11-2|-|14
TGTGCCAGCAGCCCAAACACCCTTACCGGGGAGCTGTTTTTT
CASSPNTLTGELFF
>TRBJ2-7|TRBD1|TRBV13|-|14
TGTGCCAGCAGCGGGCAGACAGGGACCTACGAGCAGTACTTC
CASSGQTGTYEQYF
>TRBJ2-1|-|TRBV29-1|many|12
TGCAGCGTGAAGAAACAGGGTAATGAGCAGTTCTTC
CSVKKQGNEQFF
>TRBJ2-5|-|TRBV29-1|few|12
TGCAGCGGGACTATGTCCCAAGAGACCCAGTACTTC
CSGTMSQETQYF
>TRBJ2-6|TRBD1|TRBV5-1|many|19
TGCGCCAGCAGCTTTGAGAGGACAGGCCCCCCGGGTCGGGCCAACGTCCTGACTTTC
CASSFERTGPPGRANVLTF
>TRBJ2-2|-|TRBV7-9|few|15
TGTGCCAGCAGCTTAGCCGGCGGGATGACCGGGGAGCTGTTTTTT
CASSLAGGMTGELFF
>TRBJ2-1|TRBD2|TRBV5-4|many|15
TGTGCCAGCAGCTTTAGCGGGAGAAAGTACAATGAGCAGTTCTTC
CASSFSGRKYNEQFF
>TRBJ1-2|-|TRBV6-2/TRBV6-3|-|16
TGTGCCAGCAGGGATAGTCGGACGGACTATAACTATGGCTACACCTTC
CASRDSRTDYNYGYTF
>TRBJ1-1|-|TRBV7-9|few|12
TGTGCCAGCAGCTTAGCGTTCACTGAAGCTTTCTTT
CASSLAFTEAFF
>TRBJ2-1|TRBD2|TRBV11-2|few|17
TGTGCCAGCAGCTTGGGTAGAAGCGGGAGCAGAACCAATGAGCAGTTCTTC
CASSLGRSGSRTNEQFF
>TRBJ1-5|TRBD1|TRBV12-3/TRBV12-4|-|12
TGTGCCAGCAGTTTCCCTGGGACAGGGGCTCATTTT
CASSFPGTGAHF
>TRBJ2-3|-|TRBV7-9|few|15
TGTGCCAGCAGTTGGACGAGCTTGGGCACAGATACGCAGTATTTT
CASSWTSLGTDTQYF
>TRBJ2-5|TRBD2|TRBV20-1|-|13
TGCAGGACTAGCGGGGGGGCCCCAGAGACCCAGTACTTC
CRTSGGAPETQYF
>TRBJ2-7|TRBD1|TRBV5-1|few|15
TGCGCCAGCAGCTTTCTCGACAGGGACGTGAGGGAGCAGTACTTC
CASSFLDRDVREQYF
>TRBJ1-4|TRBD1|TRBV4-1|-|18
TGCGCCAGCAGCCAAGAGGGACAGGGGGCTTCAACTAATGAAAAACTGTTTTTT
CASSQEGQGASTNEKLFF
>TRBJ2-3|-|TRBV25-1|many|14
TGTGCCAGCAGTGAATACTCCCTTACAGATACGCAGTATTTT
CASSEYSLTDTQYF
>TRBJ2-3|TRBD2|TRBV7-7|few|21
TGTGCCAGCAGCTTAGCCCCAAAGACTAGCGGGCGCACCTCTAGCACAGATACGCAGTATTTT
CASSLAPKTSGRTSSTDTQYF
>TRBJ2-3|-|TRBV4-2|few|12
TGTGCCAGCAGCTACGCCACAGATACGCAGTATTTT
CASSYATDTQYF
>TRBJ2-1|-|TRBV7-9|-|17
TGTGCCAGCAGCGTCCAAACGGGGGGCGGGTCCTACAATGAGCAGTTCTTC
CASSVQTGGGSYNEQFF
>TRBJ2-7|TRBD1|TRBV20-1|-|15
TGCAGTGCTAGAGTCCGAGCAGGGGGCCCCTACGAGCAGTACTTC
CSARVRAGGPYEQYF
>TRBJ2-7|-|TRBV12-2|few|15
TGTGCAAGTCGTAACAGGGGCCCAAGCTCCTACGAGCAGTACTTC
CASRNRGPSSYEQYF
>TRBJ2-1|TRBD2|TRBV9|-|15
TGTGCCAGCAGCTCCGGGACTAGCGCCTACAATGAGCAGTTCTTC
CASSSGTSAYNEQFF
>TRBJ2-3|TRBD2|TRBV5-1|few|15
TGCGCCAGCAGCTCAAGCCTGACTAGCCCAGATACGCAGTATTTT
CASSSSLTSPDTQYF
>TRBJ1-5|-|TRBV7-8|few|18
TGTGCCAGCAGCTTAGGGATTTACGACAGGCCTAGCAATCAGCCCCAGCATTTT
CASSLGIYDRPSNQPQHF